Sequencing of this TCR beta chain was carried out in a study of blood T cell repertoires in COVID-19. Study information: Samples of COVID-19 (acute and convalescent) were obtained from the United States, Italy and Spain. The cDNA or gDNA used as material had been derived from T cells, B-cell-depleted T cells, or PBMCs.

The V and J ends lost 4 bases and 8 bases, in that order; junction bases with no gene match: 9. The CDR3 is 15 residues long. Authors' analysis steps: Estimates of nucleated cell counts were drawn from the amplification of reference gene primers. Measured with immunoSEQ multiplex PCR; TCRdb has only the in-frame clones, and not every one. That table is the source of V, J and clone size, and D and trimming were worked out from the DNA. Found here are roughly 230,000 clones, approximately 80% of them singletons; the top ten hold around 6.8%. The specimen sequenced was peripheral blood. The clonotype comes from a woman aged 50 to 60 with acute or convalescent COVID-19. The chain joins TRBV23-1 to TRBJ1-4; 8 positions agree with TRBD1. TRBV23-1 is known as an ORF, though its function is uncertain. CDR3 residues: CASSPPRQGWEKLFF. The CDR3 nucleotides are TGCGCCAGCAGTCCTCCGAGACAGGGGTGGGAAAAACTGTTTTTT.